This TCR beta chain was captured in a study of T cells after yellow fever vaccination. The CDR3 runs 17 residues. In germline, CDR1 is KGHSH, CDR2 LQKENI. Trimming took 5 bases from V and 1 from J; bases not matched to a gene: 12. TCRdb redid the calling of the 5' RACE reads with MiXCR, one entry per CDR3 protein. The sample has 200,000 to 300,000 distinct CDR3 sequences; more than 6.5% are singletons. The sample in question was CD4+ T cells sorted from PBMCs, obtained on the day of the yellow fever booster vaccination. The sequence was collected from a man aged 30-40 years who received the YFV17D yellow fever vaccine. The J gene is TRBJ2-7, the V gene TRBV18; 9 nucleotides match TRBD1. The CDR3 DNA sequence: TGTGCCAGCTCAGCAACCCTTCCCGGGACAGGGTCCTACGAGCAGTACTTC. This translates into CASSATLPGTGSYEQYF.